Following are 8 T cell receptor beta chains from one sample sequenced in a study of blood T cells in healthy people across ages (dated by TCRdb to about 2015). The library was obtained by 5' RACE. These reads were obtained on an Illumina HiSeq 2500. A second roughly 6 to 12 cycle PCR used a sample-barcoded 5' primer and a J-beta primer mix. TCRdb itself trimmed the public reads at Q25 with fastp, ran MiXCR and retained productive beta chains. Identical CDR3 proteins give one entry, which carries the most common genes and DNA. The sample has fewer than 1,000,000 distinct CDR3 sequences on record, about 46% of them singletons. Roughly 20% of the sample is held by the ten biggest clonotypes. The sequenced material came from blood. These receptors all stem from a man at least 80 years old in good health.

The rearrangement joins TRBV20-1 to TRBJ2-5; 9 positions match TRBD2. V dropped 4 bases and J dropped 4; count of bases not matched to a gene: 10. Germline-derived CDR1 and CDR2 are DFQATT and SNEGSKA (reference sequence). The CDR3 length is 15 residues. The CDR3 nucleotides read TGCAGTGCTATTCTTAGCGGGAGCCCCCCAGAGACCCAGTACTTC. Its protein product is CSAILSGSPPETQYF.

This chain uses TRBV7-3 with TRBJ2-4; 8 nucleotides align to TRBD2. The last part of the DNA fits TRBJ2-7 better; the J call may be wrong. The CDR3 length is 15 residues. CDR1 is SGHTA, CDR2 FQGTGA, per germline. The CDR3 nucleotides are TGTGCCAGCAGCCTGGGACTAGAGGTTAGTTACGAGCAGTACTTC. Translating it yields CASSLGLEVSYEQYF.

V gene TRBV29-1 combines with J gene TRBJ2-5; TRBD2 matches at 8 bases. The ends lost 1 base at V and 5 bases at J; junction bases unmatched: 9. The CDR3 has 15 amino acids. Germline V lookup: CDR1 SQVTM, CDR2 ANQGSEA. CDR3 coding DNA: TGCAGCGTTGAAGTTCTAGCGGGCCAGGGTGAGACCCAGTACTTC. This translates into CSVEVLAGQGETQYF.

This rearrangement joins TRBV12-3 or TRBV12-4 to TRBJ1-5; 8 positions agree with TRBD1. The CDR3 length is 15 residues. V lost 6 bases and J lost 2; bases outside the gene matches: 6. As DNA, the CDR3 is TGTGCCAGCAGCCGACAGGGGAAGGGCAATCAGCCCCAGCATTTT. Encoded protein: CASSRQGKGNQPQHF.

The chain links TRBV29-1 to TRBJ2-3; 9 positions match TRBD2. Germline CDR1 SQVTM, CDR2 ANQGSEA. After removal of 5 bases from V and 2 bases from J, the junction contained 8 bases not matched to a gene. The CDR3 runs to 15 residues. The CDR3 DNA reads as TGCAGCGTTTCCCTAGCGGGGACACTCACAGATACGCAGTATTTT. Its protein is CSVSLAGTLTDTQYF.

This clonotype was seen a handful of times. The CDR3 nucleotides read TGCAGTGCAGTCTACGAGCAGTACTTC. Translation gives CSAVYEQYF. The chain combines TRBV20-1 with TRBJ2-7; D ambiguous. V lost 6 bases and J lost 3, with 3 bases in between. Germline assignment: CDR1 DFQATT and CDR2 SNEGSKA (reference sequence). CDR3 length equals 9 residues.

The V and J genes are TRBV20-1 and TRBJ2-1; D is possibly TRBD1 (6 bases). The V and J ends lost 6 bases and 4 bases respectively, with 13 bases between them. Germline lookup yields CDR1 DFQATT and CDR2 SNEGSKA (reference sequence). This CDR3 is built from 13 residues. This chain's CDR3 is CSAVIGGYNEQFF. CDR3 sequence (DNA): TGCAGTGCCGTAATAGGGGGTTACAATGAGCAGTTCTTC.

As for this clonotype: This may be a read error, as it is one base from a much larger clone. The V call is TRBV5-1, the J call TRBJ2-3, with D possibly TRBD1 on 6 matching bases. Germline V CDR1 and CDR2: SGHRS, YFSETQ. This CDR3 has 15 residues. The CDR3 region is CTSSQGTTSTDTQYF. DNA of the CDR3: TGCACCAGCAGCCAAGGGACAACTAGCACAGATACGCAGTATTTT. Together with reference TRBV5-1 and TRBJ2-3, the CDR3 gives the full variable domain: KAGVTQTPRYLIKTRGQQVTLSCSPISGHRSVSWYQQTPGQGLQFLFEYFSETQRNKGNFPGRFSGRQFSNSRSEMNVSTLELGDSALYLCTSSQGTTSTDTQYFGPGTRLTVL.